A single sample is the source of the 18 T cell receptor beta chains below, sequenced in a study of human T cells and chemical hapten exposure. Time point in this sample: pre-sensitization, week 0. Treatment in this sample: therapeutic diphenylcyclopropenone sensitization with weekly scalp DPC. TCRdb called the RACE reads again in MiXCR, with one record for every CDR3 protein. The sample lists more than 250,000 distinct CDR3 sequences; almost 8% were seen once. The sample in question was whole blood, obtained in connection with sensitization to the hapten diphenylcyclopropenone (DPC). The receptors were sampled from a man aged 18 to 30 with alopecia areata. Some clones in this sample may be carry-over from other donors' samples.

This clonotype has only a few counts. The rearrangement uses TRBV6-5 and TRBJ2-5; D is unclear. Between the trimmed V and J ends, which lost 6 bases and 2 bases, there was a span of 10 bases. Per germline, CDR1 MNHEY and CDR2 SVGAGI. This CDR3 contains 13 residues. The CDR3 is CASSGNNQETQYF. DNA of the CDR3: TGTGCCAGCAGCGGTAACAATCAAGAGACCCAGTACTTC.

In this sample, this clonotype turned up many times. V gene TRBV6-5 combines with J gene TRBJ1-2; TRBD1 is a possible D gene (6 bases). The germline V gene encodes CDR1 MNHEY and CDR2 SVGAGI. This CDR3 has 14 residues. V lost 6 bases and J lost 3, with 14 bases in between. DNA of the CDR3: TGTGCCAGCAGCCAAAGACAGGTCCACTATGGCTACACCTTC. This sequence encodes CASSQRQVHYGYTF.

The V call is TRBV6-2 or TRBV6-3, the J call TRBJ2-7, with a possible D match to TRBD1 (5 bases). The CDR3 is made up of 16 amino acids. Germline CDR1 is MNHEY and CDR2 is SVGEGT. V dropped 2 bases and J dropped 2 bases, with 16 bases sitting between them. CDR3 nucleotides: TGTGCCAGCAGTTACCCGCAGGGCTTTTCTACCTACGAGCAGTACTTC. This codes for CASSYPQGFSTYEQYF.

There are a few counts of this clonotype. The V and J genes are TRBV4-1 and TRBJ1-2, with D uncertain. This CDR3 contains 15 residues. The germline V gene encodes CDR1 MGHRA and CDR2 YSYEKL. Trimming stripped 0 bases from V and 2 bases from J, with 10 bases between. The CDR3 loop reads CASSQDRTANYGYTF. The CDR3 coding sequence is TGCGCCAGCAGCCAAGATAGAACAGCCAACTATGGCTACACCTTC.

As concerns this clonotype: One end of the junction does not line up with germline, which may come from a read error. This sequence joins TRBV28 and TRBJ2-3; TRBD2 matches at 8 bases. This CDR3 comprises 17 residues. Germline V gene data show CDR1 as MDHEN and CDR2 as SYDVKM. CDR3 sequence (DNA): TGTGCCAGCAGTTTAGGTATAGCGGGGACGAGCACAAATACGCAGTATTTT. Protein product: CASSLGIAGTSTNTQYF.

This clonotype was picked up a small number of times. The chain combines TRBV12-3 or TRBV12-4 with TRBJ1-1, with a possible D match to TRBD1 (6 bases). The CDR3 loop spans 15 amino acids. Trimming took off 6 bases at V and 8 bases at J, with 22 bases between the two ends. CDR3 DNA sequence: TGTGCCAGCAGAGGCCTTGGCCAGGGGCTGGGGGAAGCTTTCTTT. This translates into CASRGLGQGLGEAFF.

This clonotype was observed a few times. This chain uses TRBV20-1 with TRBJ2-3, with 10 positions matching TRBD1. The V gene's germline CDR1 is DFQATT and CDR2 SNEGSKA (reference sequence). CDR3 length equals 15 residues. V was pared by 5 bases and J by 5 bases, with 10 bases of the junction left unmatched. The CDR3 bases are TGCAGTGCTCCTAGACAGGGGGCATTTCAAGATACGCAGTATTTT. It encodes CSAPRQGAFQDTQYF.

The CDR3: CASSLEFGTSASSYNEQFF. In nucleotides, the CDR3 is TGTGCCAGCAGTTTGGAGTTCGGGACTAGCGCGAGCTCCTACAATGAGCAGTTCTTC. This chain links TRBV6-4 with TRBJ2-1, with TRBD2 matching 10 bases. The CDR3 extends over 19 amino acids. Germline V CDR1 and CDR2: MRHNA, SNTAGT. Unmatched junction bases numbered 13, after V lost 5 bases and J lost 0 bases.

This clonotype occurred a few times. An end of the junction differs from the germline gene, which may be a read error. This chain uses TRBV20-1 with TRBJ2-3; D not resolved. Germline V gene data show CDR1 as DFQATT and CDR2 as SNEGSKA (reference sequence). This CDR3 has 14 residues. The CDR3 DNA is TGCAGTGCGAGAGACCCCGGGCACACAGATACGCAGTATTTT. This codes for CSARDPGHTDTQYF.

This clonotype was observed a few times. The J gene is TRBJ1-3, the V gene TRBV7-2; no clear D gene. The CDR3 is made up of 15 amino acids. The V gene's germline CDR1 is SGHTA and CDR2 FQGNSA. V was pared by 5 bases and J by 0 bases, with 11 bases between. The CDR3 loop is CASSTTESSGNTIYF. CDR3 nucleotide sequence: TGTGCCAGCAGCACTACGGAGAGCTCTGGAAACACCATATATTTT.

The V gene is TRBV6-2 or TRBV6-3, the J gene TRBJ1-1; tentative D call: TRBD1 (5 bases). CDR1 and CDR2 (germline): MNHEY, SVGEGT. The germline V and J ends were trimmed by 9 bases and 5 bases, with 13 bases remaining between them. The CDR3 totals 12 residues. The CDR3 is CASWYGATEAFF. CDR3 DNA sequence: TGTGCCAGTTGGTATGGGGCTACTGAAGCTTTCTTT.

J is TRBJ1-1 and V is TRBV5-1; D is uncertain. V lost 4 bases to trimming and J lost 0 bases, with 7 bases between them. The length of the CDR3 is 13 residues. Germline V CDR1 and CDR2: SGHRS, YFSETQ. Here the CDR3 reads CASSNEVNTEAFF. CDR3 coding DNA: TGCGCCAGCAGCAATGAAGTGAACACTGAAGCTTTCTTT.

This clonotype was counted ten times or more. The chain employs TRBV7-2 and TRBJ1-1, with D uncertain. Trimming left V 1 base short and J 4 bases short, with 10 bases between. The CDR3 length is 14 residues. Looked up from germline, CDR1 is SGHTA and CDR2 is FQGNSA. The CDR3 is CASSLGPIGTEAFF. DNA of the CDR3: TGTGCCAGCAGCTTAGGCCCTATTGGCACTGAAGCTTTCTTT.

CDR3 in amino acids: CASSLSELETQYF. Here the CDR3 DNA reads TGTGCCAGCAGTTTATCCGAACTGGAGACCCAGTACTTC. V usage is TRBV27 and J usage is TRBJ2-5, with D hard to call. The CDR3 extends over 13 amino acids. V lost 0 bases to trimming and J lost 5 bases, with 7 bases between them. Germline-derived CDR1 and CDR2 are MNHEY and SMNVEV (reference sequence).

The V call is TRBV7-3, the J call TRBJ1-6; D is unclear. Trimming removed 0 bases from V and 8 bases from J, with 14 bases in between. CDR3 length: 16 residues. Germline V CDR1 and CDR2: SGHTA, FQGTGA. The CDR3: CASSLTGLAGDSPLHF. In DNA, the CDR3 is TGTGCCAGCAGCTTAACAGGATTGGCCGGAGATTCACCCCTCCACTTT.

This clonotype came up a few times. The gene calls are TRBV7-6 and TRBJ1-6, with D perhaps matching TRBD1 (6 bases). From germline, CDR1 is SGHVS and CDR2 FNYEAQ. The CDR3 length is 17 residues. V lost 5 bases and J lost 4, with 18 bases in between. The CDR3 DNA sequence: TGTGCCAGCAGCCGTCTACAGGGTGCCTCGTATAATTCACCCCTCCACTTT. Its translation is CASSRLQGASYNSPLHF.

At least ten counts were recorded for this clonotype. CDR3 in DNA: TGCAGCGCCGAAGGGGCTAGCGCCATTGTGGGGACCCAGTACTTC. It specifies CSAEGASAIVGTQYF. The chain uses TRBV29-1 and TRBJ2-5, with a possible D match to TRBD2 (6 bases). Trimming stripped 7 bases from V and 7 bases from J, with 25 bases between. Per germline, CDR1 SQVTM and CDR2 ANQGSEA. The CDR3 has 15 amino acids.

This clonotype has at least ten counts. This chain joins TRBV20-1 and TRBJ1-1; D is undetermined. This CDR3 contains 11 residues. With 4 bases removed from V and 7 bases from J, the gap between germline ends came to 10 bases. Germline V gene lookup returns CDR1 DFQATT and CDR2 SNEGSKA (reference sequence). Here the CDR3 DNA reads TGCAGTGCTATCCCGCTGAATGAAGCTTTCTTT. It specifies CSAIPLNEAFF.